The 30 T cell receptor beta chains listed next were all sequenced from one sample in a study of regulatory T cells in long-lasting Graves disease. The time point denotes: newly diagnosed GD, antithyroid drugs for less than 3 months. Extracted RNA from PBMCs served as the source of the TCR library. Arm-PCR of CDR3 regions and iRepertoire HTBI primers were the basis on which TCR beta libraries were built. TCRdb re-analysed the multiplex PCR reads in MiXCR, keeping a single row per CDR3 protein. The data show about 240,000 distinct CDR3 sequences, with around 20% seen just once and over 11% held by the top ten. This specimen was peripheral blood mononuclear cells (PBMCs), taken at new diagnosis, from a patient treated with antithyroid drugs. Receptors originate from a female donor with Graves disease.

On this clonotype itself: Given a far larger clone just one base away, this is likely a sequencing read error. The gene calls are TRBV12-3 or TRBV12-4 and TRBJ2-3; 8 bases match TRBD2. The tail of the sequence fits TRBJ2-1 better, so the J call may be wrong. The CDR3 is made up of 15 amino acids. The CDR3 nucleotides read TGTGCCAGCAGCCCCCCCAGCGGGAGAGGCGATGCGCAGTTCTTC. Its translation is CASSPPSGRGDAQFF.

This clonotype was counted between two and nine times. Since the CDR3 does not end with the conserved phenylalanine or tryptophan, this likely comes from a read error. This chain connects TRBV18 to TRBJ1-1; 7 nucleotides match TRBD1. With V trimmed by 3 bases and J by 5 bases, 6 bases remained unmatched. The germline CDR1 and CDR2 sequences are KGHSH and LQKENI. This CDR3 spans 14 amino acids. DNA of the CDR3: TGTGCCAGCTCACCTGACAGGGTGGGAACTGAAGCTTTCTCT. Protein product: CASSPDRVGTEAFS.

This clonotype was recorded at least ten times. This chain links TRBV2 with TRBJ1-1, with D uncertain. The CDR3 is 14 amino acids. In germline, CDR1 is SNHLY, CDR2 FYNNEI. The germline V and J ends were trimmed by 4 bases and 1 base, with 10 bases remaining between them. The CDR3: CASSAQGTNTEAFF. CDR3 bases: TGTGCCAGCAGTGCCCAAGGTACGAACACTGAAGCTTTCTTT.

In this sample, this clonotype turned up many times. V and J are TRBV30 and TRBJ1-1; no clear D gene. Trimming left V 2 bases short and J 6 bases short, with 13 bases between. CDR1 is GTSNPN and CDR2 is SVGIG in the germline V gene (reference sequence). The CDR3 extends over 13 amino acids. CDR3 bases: TGTGCCTGGAGTCGTACCGCCTCGGCTGAAGCTTTCTTT. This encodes CAWSRTASAEAFF. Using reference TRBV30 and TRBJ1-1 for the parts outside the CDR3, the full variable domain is SQTIHQWPATLVQPVGSPLSLECTVEGTSNPNLYWYRQAAGRGLQLLFYSVGIGQISSEVPQNLSASRPQDRQFILSSKKLLLSDSGFYLCAWSRTASAEAFFGQGTRLTVV.

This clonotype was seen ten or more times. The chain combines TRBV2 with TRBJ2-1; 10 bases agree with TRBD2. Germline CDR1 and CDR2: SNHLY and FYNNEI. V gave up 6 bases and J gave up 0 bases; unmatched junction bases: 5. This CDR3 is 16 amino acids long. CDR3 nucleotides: TGTGCCAGCAGGCAGACTAGCGGGTCCTCCTACAATGAGCAGTTCTTC. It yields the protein CASRQTSGSSYNEQFF.

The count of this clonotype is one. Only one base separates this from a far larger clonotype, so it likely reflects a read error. Here the CDR3 reads CASSLVWQGRGETQFF. The CDR3 DNA is TGTGCCAGCAGCTTAGTATGGCAGGGGAGGGGAGAGACCCAGTTCTTC. This chain uses TRBV7-2 with TRBJ2-1; D possibly corresponds to TRBD2 (7 bases). The CDR3 sequence is 16 residues long. Per the germline V gene, CDR1 is SGHTA and CDR2 is FQGNSA. V lost 1 base, J lost 13 bases, and 23 bases lay in between.

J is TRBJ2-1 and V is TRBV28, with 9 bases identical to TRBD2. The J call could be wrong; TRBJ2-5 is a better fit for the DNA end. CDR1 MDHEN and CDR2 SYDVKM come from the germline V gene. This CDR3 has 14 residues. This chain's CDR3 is CASSFGGGEETQYF. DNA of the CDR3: TGTGCCAGCAGTTTCGGCGGGGGGGAGGAGACCCAGTACTTC.

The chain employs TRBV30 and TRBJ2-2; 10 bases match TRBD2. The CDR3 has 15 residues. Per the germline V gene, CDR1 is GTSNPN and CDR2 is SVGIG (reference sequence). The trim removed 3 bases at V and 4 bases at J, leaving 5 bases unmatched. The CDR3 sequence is CAWRLAGVGTGELFF. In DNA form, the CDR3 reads TGTGCCTGGAGGCTAGCGGGAGTTGGCACCGGGGAGCTGTTTTTT.

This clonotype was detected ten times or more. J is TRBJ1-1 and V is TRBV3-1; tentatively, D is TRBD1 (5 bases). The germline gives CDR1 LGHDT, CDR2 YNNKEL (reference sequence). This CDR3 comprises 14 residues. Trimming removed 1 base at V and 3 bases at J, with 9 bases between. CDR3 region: CASSQGSGYTEAFF. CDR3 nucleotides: TGTGCCAGCAGCCAAGGATCAGGGTACACTGAAGCTTTCTTT.

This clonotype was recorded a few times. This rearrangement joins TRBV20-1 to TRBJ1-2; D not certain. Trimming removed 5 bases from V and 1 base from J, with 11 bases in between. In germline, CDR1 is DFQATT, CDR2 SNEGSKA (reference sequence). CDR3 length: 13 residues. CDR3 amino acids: CSAARPNNYGYTF. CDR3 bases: TGCAGTGCTGCCCGCCCAAATAACTATGGCTACACCTTC.

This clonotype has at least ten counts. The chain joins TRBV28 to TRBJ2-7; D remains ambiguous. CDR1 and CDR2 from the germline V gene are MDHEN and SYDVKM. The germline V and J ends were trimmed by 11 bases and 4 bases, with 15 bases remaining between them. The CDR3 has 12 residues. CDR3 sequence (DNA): TGTGCCTCCACCGGAGCCAGTTACGAGCAGTACTTC. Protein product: CASTGASYEQYF.

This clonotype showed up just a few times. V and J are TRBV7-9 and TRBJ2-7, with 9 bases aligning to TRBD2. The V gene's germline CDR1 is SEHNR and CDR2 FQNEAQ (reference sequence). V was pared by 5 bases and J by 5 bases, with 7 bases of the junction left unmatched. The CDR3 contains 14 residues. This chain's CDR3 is CASSAGLASDEQYF. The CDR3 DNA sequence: TGTGCCAGCAGCGCCGGACTAGCGAGCGACGAGCAGTACTTC.

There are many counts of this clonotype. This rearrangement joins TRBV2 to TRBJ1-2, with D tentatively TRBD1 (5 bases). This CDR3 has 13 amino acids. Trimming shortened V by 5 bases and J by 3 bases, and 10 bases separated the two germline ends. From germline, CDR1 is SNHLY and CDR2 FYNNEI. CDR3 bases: TGTGCCAGCAGTCGACGGGGCCACTATGGCTACACCTTC. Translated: CASSRRGHYGYTF.

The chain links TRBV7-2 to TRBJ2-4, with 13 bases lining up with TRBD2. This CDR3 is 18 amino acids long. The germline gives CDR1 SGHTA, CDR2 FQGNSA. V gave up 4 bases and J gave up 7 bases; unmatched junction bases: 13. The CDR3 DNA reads TGTGCCAGCAGCTCCGGACTAGCGGGGGAGACAGGGCGGAACATTCAGTACTTC. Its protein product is CASSSGLAGETGRNIQYF. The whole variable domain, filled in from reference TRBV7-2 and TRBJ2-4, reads GAGVSQSPSNKVTEKGKDVELRCDPISGHTALYWYRQSLGQGLEFLIYFQGNSAPDKSGLPSDRFSAERTGGSVSTLTIQRTQQEDSAVYLCASSSGLAGETGRNIQYFGAGTRLSVL.

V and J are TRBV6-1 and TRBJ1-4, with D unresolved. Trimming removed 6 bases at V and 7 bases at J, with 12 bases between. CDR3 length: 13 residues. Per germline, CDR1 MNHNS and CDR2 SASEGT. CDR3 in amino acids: CASSRAVREKLFF. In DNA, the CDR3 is TGTGCCAGCAGCCGCGCCGTCCGTGAAAAACTGTTTTTT.

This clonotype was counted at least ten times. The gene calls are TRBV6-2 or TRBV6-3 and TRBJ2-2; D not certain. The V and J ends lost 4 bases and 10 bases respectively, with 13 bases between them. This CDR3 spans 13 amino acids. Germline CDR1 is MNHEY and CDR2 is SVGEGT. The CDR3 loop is CASSSQVFTELFF. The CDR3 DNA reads TGTGCCAGCAGTTCTCAGGTTTTTACGGAGCTGTTTTTT.

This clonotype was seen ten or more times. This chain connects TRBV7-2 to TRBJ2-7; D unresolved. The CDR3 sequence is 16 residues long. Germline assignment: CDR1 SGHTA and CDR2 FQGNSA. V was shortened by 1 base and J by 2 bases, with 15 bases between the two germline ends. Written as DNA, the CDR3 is TGTGCCAGCAGCTTAGGCCCCCCCCTGGGAACCTACGAGCAGTACTTC. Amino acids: CASSLGPPLGTYEQYF. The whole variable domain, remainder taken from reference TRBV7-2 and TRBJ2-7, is GAGVSQSPSNKVTEKGKDVELRCDPISGHTALYWYRQSLGQGLEFLIYFQGNSAPDKSGLPSDRFSAERTGGSVSTLTIQRTQQEDSAVYLCASSLGPPLGTYEQYFGPGTRLTVT.

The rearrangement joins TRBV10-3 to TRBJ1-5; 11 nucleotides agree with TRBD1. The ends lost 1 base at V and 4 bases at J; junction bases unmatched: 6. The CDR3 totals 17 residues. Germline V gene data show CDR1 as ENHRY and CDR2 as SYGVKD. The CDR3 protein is CAISEFPGQGENQPQHF. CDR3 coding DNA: TGTGCCATCAGTGAGTTTCCGGGACAGGGGGAGAATCAGCCCCAGCATTTT.

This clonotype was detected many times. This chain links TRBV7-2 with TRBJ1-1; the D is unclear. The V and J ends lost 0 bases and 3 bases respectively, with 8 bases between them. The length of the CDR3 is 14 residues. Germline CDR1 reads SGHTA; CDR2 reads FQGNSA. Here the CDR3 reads CASSLARGDTEAFF. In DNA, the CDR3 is TGTGCCAGCAGCTTAGCGCGGGGAGACACTGAAGCTTTCTTT.

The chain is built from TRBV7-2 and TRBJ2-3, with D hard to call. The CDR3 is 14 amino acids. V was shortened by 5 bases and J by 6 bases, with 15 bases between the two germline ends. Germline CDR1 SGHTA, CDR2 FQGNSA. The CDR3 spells CASSHPPPRDTQYF. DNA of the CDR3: TGTGCCAGCAGCCACCCTCCTCCCCGGGATACGCAGTATTTT.

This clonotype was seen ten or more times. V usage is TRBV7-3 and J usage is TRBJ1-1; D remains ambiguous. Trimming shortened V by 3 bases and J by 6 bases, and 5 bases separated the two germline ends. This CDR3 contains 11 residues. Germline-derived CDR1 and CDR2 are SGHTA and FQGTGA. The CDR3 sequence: CASSLVPEAFF. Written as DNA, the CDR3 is TGTGCCAGCAGCTTGGTTCCTGAAGCTTTCTTT.

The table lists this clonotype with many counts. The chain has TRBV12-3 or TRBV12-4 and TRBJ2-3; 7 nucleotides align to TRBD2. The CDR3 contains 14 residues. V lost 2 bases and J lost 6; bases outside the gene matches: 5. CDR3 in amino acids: CASSLPRGSDTQYF. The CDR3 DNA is TGTGCCAGCAGTTTACCGCGGGGGTCGGATACGCAGTATTTT.

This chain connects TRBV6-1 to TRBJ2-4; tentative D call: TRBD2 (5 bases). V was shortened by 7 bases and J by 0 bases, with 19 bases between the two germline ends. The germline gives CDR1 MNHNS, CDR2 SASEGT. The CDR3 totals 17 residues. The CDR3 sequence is CASTLGWAGLAKNIQYF. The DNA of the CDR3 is TGTGCCAGCACCCTAGGTTGGGCGGGCCTAGCCAAAAACATTCAGTACTTC.

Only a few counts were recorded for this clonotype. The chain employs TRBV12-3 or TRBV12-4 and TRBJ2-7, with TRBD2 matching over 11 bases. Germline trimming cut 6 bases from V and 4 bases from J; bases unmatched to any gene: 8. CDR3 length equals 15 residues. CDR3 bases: TGTGCCAGCAGCATGATAGCGGGGGGGAGTTACGAGCAGTACTTC. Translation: CASSMIAGGSYEQYF.

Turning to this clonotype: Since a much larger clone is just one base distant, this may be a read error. The CDR3 spells CASSDWRGTDAQYF. The CDR3 nucleotides read TGTGCCAGCAGTGATTGGCGCGGGACAGATGCGCAGTATTTT. This chain uses TRBV6-2 or TRBV6-3 with TRBJ2-3; a possible D gene is TRBD1 (7 bases). CDR3 length equals 14 residues. CDR1 and CDR2 from the germline V gene are MNHEY and SVGEGT.

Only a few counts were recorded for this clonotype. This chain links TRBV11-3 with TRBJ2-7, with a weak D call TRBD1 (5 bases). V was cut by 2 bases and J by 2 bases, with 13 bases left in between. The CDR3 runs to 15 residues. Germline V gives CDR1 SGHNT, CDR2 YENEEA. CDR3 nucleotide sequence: TGTGCCAGCAGCTTATCCGGCAGGGTAACCTACGAGCAGTACTTC. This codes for CASSLSGRVTYEQYF.

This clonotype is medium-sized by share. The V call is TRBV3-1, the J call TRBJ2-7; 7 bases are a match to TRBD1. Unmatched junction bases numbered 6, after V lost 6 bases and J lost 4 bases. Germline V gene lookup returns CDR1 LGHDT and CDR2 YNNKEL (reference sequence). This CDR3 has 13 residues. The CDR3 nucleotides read TGTGCCAGCAGTCGTGGCAGGGGGTACGAGCAGTACTTC. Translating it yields CASSRGRGYEQYF.

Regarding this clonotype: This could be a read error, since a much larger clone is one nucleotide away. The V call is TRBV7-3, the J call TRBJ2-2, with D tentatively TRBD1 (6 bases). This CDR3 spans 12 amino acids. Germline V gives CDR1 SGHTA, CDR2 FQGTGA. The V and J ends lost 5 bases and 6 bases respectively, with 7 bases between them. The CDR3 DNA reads TGTGCCAGCAGCAACAGGGCCGGGGAGCTGTTTTTT. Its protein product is CASSNRAGELFF. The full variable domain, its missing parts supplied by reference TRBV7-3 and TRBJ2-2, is GAGVSQTPSNKVTEKGKYVELRCDPISGHTALYWYRQSLGQGPEFLIYFQGTGAADDSGLPNDRFFAVRPEGSVSTLKIQRTERGDSAVYLCASSNRAGELFFGEGSRLTVL.

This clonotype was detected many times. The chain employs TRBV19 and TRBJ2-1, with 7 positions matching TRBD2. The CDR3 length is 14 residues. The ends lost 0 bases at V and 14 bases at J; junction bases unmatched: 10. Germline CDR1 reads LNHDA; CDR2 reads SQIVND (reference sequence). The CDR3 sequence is CASSIDGGSRGEFF. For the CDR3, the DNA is TGTGCCAGTAGTATAGATGGCGGTAGCCGGGGGGAGTTCTTC.

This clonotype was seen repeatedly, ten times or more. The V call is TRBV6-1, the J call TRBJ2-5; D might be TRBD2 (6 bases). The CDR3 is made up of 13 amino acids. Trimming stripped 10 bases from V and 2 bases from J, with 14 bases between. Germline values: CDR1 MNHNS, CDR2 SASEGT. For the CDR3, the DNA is TGTGCCACCAAAGTGGAGGGACAAGAGACCCAGTACTTC. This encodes CATKVEGQETQYF.